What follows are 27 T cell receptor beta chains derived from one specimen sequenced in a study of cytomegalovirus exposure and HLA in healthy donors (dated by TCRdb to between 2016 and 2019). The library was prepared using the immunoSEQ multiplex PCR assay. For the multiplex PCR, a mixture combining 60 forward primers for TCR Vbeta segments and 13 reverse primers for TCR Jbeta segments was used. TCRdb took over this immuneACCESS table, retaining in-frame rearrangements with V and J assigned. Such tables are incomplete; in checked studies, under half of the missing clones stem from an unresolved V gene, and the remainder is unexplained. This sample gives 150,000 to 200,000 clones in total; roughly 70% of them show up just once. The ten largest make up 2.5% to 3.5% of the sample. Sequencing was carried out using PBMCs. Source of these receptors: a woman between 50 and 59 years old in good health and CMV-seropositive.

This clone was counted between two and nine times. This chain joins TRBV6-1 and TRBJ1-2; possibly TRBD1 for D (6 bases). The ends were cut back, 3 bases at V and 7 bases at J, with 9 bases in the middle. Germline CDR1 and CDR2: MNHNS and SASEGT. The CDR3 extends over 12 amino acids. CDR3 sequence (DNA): TGTGCCAGCAGTGACGACAGGCGTGGCTACACCTTC. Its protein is CASSDDRRGYTF.

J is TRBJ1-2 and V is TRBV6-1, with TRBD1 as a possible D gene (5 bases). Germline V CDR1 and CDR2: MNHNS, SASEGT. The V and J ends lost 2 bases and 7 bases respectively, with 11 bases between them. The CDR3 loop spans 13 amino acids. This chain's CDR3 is CASSEQGKVGYTF. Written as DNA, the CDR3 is TGTGCCAGCAGTGAACAGGGAAAAGTTGGCTACACCTTC.

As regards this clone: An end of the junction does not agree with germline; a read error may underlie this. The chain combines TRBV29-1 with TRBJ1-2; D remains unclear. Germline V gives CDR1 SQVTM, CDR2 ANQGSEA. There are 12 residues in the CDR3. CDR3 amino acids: CSVESQHYDYTF. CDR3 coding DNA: TGCAGCGTTGAATCCCAGCACTATGACTACACCTTC. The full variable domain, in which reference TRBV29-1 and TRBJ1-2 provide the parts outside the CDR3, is SAVISQKPSRDICQRGTSLTIQCQVDSQVTMMFWYRQQPGQSLTLIATANQGSEATYESGFVIDKFPISRPNLTFSTLTVSNMSPEDSSIYLCSVESQHYDYTFGSGTRLTVV.

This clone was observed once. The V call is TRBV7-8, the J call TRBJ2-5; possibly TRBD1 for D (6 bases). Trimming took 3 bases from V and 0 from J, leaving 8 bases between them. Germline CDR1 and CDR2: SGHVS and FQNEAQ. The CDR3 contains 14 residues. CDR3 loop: CASSFRQDQETQYF. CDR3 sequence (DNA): TGTGCCAGCAGCTTTCGACAGGACCAAGAGACCCAGTACTTC.

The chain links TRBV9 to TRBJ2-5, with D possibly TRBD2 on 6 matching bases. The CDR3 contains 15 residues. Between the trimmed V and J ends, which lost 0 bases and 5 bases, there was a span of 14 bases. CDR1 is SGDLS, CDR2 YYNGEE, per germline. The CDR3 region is CASSVDAGSLETQYF. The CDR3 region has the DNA TGTGCCAGCAGCGTAGATGCGGGGTCGCTTGAGACCCAGTACTTC.

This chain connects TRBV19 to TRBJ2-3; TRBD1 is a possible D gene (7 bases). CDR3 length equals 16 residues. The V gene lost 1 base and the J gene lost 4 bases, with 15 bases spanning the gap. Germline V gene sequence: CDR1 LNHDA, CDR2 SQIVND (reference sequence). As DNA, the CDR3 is TGTGCCAGTAGTATAGGCTACCAGGGGGGAGCAGATACGCAGTATTTT. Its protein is CASSIGYQGGADTQYF.

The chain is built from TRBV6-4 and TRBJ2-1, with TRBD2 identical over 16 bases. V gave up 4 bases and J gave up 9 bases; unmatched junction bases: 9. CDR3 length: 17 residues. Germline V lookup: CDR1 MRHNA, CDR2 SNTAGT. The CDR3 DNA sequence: TGTGCCAGCAGTGCTGTCGGGACTAGCGGGGGGGCAGTTGAGCAGTTCTTC. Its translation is CASSAVGTSGGAVEQFF.

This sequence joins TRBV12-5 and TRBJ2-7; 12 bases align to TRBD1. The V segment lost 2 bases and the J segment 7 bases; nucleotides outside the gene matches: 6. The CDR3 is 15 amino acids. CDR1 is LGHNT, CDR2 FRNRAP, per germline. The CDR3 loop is CASGLQGQGAREQYF. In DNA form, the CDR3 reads TGTGCTAGTGGTTTGCAGGGACAGGGGGCACGAGAGCAGTACTTC.

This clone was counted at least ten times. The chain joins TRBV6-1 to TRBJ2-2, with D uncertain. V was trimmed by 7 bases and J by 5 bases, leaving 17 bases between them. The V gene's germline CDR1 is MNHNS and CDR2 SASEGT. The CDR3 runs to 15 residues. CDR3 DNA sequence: TGTGCCAGCATCCCCCCCGGGTTTTCTACCGGGGAGCTGTTTTTT. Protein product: CASIPPGFSTGELFF.

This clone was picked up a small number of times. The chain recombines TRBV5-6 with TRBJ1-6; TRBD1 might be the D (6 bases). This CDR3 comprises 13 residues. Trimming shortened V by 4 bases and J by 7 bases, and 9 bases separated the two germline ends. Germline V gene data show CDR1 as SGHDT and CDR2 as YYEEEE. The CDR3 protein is CASSPGGNSPLHF. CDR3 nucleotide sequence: TGTGCCAGCAGCCCTGGGGGCAATTCACCCCTCCACTTT. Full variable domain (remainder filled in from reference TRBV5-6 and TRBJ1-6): DAGVTQSPTHLIKTRGQQVTLRCSPKSGHDTVSWYQQALGQGPQFIFQYYEEEERQRGNFPDRFSGHQFPNYSSELNVNALLLGDSALYLCASSPGGNSPLHFGNGTRLTVT.

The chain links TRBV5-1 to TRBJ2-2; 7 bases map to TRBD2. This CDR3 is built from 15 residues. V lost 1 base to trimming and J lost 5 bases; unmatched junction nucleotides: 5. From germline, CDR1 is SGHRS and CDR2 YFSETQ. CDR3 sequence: CASSLNAGVTGELFF. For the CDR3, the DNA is TGCGCCAGCAGCTTGAACGCGGGGGTTACCGGGGAGCTGTTTTTT.

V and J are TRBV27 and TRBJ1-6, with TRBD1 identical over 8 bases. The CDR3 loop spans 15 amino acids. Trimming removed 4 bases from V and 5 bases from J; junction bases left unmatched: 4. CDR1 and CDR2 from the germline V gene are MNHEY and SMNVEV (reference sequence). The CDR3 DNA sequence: TGTGCCAGCAGTTCCCGGACAGGGAATAATTCACCCCTCCACTTT. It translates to CASSSRTGNNSPLHF.

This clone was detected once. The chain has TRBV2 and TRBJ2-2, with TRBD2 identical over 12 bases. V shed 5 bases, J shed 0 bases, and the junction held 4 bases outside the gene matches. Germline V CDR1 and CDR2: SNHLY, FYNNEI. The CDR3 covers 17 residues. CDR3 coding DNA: TGTGCCAGCAGTCGCCTAGCGGGGGGGACGAACACCGGGGAGCTGTTTTTT. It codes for CASSRLAGGTNTGELFF.

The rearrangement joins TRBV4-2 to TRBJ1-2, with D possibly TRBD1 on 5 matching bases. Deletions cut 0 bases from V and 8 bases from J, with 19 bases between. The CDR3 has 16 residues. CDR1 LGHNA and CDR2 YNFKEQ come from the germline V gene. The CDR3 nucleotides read TGTGCCAGCAGCCAAGATGGGGAGGACAAGAGGGGAGGCTACACCTTC. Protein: CASSQDGEDKRGGYTF.

The CDR3 DNA is TGTGCCAGTAGTCACATAGAGGGGGCGCGGAGGAATCAGCCCCAGCATTTT. The encoded protein is CASSHIEGARRNQPQHF. The chain links TRBV19 to TRBJ1-5, with TRBD1 matching over 7 bases. The CDR3 covers 17 residues. V shed 5 bases and J 4 bases; nucleotides not matched to a gene: 14. CDR1 is LNHDA, CDR2 SQIVND, per germline (reference sequence).

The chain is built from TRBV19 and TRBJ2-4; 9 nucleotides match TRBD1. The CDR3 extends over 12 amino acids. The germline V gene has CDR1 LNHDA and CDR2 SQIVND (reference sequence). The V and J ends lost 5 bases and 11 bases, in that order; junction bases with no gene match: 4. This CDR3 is CASSRGQGFQYF. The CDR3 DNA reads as TGTGCCAGTAGTCGGGGACAGGGATTTCAGTACTTC.

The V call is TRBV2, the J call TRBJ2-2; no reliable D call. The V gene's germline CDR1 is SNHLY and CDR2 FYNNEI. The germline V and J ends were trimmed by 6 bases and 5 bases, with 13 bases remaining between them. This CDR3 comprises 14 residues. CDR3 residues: CASSLITFTGELFF. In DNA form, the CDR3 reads TGTGCCAGCAGCCTCATAACATTTACCGGGGAGCTGTTTTTT.

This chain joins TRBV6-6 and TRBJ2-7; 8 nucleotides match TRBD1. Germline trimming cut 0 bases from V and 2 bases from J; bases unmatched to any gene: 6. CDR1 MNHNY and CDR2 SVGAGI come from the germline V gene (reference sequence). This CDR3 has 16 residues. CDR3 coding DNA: TGTGCCAGCAGTTACTCGAGCGCGGACAGGGCCTACGAGCAGTACTTC. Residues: CASSYSSADRAYEQYF.

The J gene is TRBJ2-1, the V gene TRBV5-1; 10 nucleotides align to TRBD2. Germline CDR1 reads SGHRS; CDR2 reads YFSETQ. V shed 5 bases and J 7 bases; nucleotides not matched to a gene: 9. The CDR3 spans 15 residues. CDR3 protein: CASSLSGGAGNEQFF. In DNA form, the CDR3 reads TGCGCCAGCAGTCTGAGCGGGGGGGCCGGGAATGAGCAGTTCTTC.

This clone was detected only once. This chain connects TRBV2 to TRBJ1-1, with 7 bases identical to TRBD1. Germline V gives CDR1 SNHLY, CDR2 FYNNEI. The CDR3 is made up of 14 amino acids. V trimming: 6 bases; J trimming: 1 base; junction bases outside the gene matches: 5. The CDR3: CASRERQGNTEAFF. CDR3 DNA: TGTGCCAGCAGGGAGAGACAGGGGAACACTGAAGCTTTCTTT.

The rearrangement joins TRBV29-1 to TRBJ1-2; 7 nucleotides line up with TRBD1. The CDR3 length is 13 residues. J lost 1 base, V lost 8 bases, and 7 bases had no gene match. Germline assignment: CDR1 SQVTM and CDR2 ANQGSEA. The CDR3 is CSTRTGDNYGYTF. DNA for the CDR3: TGCAGCACCCGGACAGGAGATAACTATGGCTACACCTTC.

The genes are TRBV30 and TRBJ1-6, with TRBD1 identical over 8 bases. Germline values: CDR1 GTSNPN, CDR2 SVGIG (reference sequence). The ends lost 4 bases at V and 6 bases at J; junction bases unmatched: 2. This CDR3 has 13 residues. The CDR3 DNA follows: TGTGCCTGGAAAGACAGGGGTAATTCACCCCTCCACTTT. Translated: CAWKDRGNSPLHF. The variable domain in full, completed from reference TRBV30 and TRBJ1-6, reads SQTIHQWPATLVQPVGSPLSLECTVEGTSNPNLYWYRQAAGRGLQLLFYSVGIGQISSEVPQNLSASRPQDRQFILSSKKLLLSDSGFYLCAWKDRGNSPLHFGNGTRLTVT.

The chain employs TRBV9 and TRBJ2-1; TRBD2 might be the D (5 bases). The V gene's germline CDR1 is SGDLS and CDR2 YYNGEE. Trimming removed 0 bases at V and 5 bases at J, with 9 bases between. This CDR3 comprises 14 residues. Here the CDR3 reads CASSVAGGDNEQFF. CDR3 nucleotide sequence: TGTGCCAGCAGCGTAGCAGGAGGAGACAATGAGCAGTTCTTC.

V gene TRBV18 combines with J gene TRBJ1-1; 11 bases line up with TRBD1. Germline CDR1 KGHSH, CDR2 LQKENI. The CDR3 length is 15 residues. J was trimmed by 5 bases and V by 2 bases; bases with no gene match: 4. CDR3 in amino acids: CASSPRTGGGTEAFF. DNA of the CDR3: TGTGCCAGCTCACCAAGGACAGGGGGCGGAACTGAAGCTTTCTTT.

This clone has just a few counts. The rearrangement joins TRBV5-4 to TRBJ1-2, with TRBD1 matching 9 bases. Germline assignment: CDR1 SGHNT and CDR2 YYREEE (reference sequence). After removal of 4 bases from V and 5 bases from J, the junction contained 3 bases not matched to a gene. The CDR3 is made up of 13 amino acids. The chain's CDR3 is CASSPGTGYGYTF. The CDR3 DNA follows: TGTGCCAGCAGCCCGGGGACAGGGTATGGCTACACCTTC. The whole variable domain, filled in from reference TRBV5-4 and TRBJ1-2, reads ETGVTQSPTHLIKTRGQQVTLRCSSQSGHNTVSWYQQALGQGPQFIFQYYREEENGRGNFPPRFSGLQFPNYSSELNVNALELDDSALYLCASSPGTGYGYTFGSGTRLTVV.

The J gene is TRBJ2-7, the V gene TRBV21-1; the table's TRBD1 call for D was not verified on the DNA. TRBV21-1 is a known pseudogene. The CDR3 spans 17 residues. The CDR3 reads CASKEGQGAPSAYEQYF. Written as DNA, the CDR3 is TGTGCCAGCAAAGAGGGACAGGGGGCTCCCTCGGCCTACGAGCAGTACTTC.

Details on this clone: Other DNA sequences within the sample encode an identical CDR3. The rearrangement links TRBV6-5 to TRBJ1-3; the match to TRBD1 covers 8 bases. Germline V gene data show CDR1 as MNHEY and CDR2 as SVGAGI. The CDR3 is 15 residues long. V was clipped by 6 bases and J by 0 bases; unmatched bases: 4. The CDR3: CASSSGTGSGNTIYF. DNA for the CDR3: TGTGCCAGCAGCTCCGGGACAGGCTCTGGAAACACCATATATTTT.